This TCR beta chain was captured in a study of shared clonotypes between healthy human individuals. The CDR3 has 15 residues. Germline-derived CDR1 and CDR2 are WSHSY and SAAADI. The ends were cut back, 7 bases at V and 0 bases at J, with 13 bases in the middle. The study enrolled healthy HIV-negative adults without recent acute infections or vaccinations as donors. Profiling relied on immunoSEQ multiplex PCR, and the TCRdb table lists in-frame clones only, not all of them. The sample lists a few million clones; 95% were seen once. Specimen: naive CD4+ T cells sorted from blood. The subset was: CD45RA+ positively selected. The receptor was isolated from a man aged 18 to 30 in good health. The V gene is TRBV10-2, the J gene TRBJ1-5; D is uncertain. The CDR3 DNA follows: TGCGCCAGCACGAGGGCAGGCAATAGCAATCAGCCCCAGCATTTT. It codes for CASTRAGNSNQPQHF.